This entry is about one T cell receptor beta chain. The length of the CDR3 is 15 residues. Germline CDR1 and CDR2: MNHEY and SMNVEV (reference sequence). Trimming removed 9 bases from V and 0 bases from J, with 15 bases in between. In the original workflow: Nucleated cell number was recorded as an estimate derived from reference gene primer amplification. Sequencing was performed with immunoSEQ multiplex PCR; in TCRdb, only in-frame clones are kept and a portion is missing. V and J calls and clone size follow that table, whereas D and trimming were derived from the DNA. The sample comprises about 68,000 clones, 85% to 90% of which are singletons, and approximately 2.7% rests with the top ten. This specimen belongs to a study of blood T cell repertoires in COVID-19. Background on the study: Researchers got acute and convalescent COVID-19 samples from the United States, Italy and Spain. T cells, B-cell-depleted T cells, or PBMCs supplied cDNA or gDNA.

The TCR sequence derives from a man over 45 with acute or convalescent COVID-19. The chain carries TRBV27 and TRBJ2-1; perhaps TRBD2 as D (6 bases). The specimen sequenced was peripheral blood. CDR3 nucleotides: TGTGCCAGTGGACCCTGGCGGGGCTCCTACAATGAGCAGTTCTTC. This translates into CASGPWRGSYNEQFF.